The 23 T cell receptor beta chains listed next were all sequenced from one sample in a study of T cell repertoires in cytomegalovirus infection. TCRdb analysed the reads with MiXCR anew, one entry per CDR3 protein. The sample holds hundreds of thousands of distinct CDR3 sequences; 9% to 9.5% are singletons and the top ten take approximately 4.7%. The sample was PBMCs. The receptors were gathered from a human donor in good health (CMV status not recorded). Some clones in this sample may be carry-over from other donors' samples.

This clonotype was recorded at least ten times. This rearrangement joins TRBV7-9 to TRBJ2-1; 7 nucleotides line up with TRBD1. Trimming took 5 bases from V and 5 from J; bases not matched to a gene: 12. Germline loops: CDR1 SEHNR, CDR2 FQNEAQ (reference sequence). There are 16 residues in the CDR3. The DNA of the CDR3 is TGTGCCAGCAGCCTCGCACCGGGACAGAGAAACAATGAGCAGTTCTTC. It codes for CASSLAPGQRNNEQFF.

The sample holds many counts of this clonotype. The chain recombines TRBV7-9 with TRBJ1-2; D is ambiguous. V lost 11 bases and J 0 bases, leaving 10 bases between the germline ends. Germline assignment: CDR1 SEHNR and CDR2 FQNEAQ (reference sequence). The CDR3 loop spans 12 amino acids. The CDR3 reads CAVEGSNYGYTF. Here the CDR3 DNA reads TGTGCCGTGGAGGGATCTAACTATGGCTACACCTTC.

The chain uses TRBV7-2 and TRBJ2-1, with D perhaps TRBD2 (6 bases). V shed 5 bases and J shed 8 bases, with 22 bases lying between them. This CDR3 region has 16 residues. The germline V gene has CDR1 SGHTA and CDR2 FQGNSA. CDR3 loop: CASSRERWEPLDEQFF. Written as DNA, the CDR3 is TGTGCCAGCAGCCGGGAGAGGTGGGAGCCCTTGGATGAGCAGTTCTTC. The full variable domain, rest sourced from reference TRBV7-2 and TRBJ2-1, is GAGVSQSPSNKVTEKGKDVELRCDPISGHTALYWYRQSLGQGLEFLIYFQGNSAPDKSGLPSDRFSAERTGGSVSTLTIQRTQQEDSAVYLCASSRERWEPLDEQFFGPGTRLTVL.

Only a few counts were recorded for this clonotype. V and J are TRBV24-1 and TRBJ2-1; 10 bases are a match to TRBD1. The V and J ends lost 0 bases and 1 base, in that order; junction bases with no gene match: 14. The CDR3 length is 21 residues. Germline V lookup: CDR1 KGHDR, CDR2 SFDVKD. The CDR3 DNA reads TGTGCCACCAGTGATTTGGGGCCGGGGACAGGGGATCGTCATTCCTACAATGAGCAGTTCTTC. Translated: CATSDLGPGTGDRHSYNEQFF.

The table lists this clonotype with many counts. V and J are TRBV6-2 or TRBV6-3 and TRBJ1-2; D gene uncertain. Trimming shortened V by 6 bases and J by 6 bases, and 14 bases separated the two germline ends. The CDR3 loop spans 13 amino acids. Per the germline V gene, CDR1 is MNHEY and CDR2 is SVGEGT. CDR3 sequence (DNA): TGTGCCAGCAGCAAAAGTGGGGAACATGGCTACACCTTC. This encodes CASSKSGEHGYTF.

At least ten counts were recorded for this clonotype. The V gene is TRBV11-2, the J gene TRBJ1-1; perhaps TRBD1 as D (6 bases). The V end lost 0 bases, the J end lost 0 bases, and 20 bases lay between the germline ends. This CDR3 is built from 19 residues. Germline lookup yields CDR1 SGHAT and CDR2 FQNNGV. The CDR3 sequence: CASSLDQRKKGHLNTEAFF. The CDR3 nucleotides are TGTGCCAGCAGCTTAGATCAGCGGAAGAAGGGACACTTGAACACTGAAGCTTTCTTT.

This clonotype has just a few counts. This chain uses TRBV7-9 with TRBJ2-1; 12 nucleotides align to TRBD2. The CDR3 runs 17 residues. Germline assignment: CDR1 SEHNR and CDR2 FQNEAQ (reference sequence). Germline trimming cut 4 bases from V and 7 bases from J; bases unmatched to any gene: 11. CDR3 coding DNA: TGTGCCAGCAGCTCAGAAGCCACTAGCGGGAGGATAAATGAGCAGTTCTTC. Protein: CASSSEATSGRINEQFF.

Only a few counts were recorded for this clonotype. The chain combines TRBV28 with TRBJ1-2; D gene uncertain. Germline lookup yields CDR1 MDHEN and CDR2 SYDVKM. The germline V and J ends were trimmed by 2 bases and 1 base, with 11 bases remaining between them. This CDR3 contains 15 residues. This CDR3 is CASSLRARLNYGYTF. For the CDR3, the DNA is TGTGCCAGCAGTTTACGAGCACGCCTTAACTATGGCTACACCTTC.

This clonotype was counted ten times or more. The chain recombines TRBV20-1 with TRBJ2-1, with D unclear. This CDR3 spans 15 amino acids. CDR1 is DFQATT, CDR2 SNEGSKA, per germline (reference sequence). The V end lost 0 bases, the J end lost 0 bases, and 9 bases lay between the germline ends. CDR3 residues: CSARDRPGSYNEQFF. CDR3 in DNA: TGCAGTGCTAGAGATCGGCCTGGCTCCTACAATGAGCAGTTCTTC.

The V call is TRBV15, the J call TRBJ2-7, with D maybe TRBD1 (6 bases). From germline, CDR1 is LNHNV and CDR2 YYDKDF (reference sequence). This CDR3 contains 15 residues. Trimming shortened V by 4 bases and J by 0 bases, and 13 bases separated the two germline ends. The CDR3 region has the DNA TGTGCCACCAGCACAACTACAGGGATCTCCTACGAGCAGTACTTC. It codes for CATSTTTGISYEQYF.

In this sample, this clonotype turned up many times. V gene TRBV4-2 combines with J gene TRBJ2-4; D remains ambiguous. Germline CDR1 is LGHNA and CDR2 is YNFKEQ. Trimming took off 6 bases at V and 7 bases at J, with 13 bases between the two ends. This CDR3 comprises 13 residues. This chain's CDR3 is CASSSRQSNIQYF. The CDR3 DNA follows: TGTGCCAGCAGTTCAAGGCAGAGTAACATTCAGTACTTC.

This clonotype turned up a few times. This sequence joins TRBV28 and TRBJ1-6; D not certain. Germline values: CDR1 MDHEN, CDR2 SYDVKM. Trimming took 7 bases from V and 8 from J, leaving 12 bases between them. CDR3 length: 13 amino acids. The CDR3 DNA reads TGTGCCAGCACCCCGCCCCAGGATTCACCCCTCCACTTT. The encoded protein is CASTPPQDSPLHF.

This chain joins TRBV20-1 and TRBJ2-1; 9 bases match TRBD2. In germline, CDR1 is DFQATT, CDR2 SNEGSKA (reference sequence). After removal of 3 bases from V and 3 bases from J, the junction contained 3 bases not matched to a gene. The length of the CDR3 is 14 residues. The CDR3: CSASLAGIYNEQFF. CDR3 DNA sequence: TGCAGTGCTAGCCTAGCGGGGATCTACAATGAGCAGTTCTTC.

This clonotype was seen a handful of times. The V gene is TRBV5-6, the J gene TRBJ2-5; 8 positions match TRBD2. Trimming cost V 1 base and J 5 bases; bases outside gene matches: 7. Germline CDR1 reads SGHDT; CDR2 reads YYEEEE. The length of the CDR3 is 15 residues. CDR3 loop: CASSLYGGAGETQYF. For the CDR3, the DNA is TGTGCCAGCAGCTTGTACGGGGGGGCGGGGGAGACCCAGTACTTC.

The chain combines TRBV19 with TRBJ1-4; D is perhaps TRBD1 (6 bases). Germline lookup yields CDR1 LNHDA and CDR2 SQIVND (reference sequence). The V end lost 7 bases, the J end lost 5 bases, and 11 bases lay between the germline ends. CDR3 length: 13 amino acids. In DNA form, the CDR3 reads TGTGCCAGTAACGGACAGATGAATGAAAAACTGTTTTTT. This codes for CASNGQMNEKLFF. Together with reference TRBV19 and TRBJ1-4, the CDR3 gives the full variable domain: DGGITQSPKYLFRKEGQNVTLSCEQNLNHDAMYWYRQDPGQGLRLIYYSQIVNDFQKGDIAEGYSVSREKKESFPLTVTSAQKNPTAFYLCASNGQMNEKLFFGSGTQLSVL.

This clonotype was counted a few times. The gene calls are TRBV7-2 and TRBJ1-4; D not resolved. Per germline, CDR1 SGHTA and CDR2 FQGNSA. The CDR3 has 15 amino acids. Trimming took 5 bases from V and 4 from J, leaving 14 bases between them. CDR3 sequence reads: CASSPVRGSNEKLFF. The CDR3 region has the DNA TGTGCCAGCAGCCCAGTCCGGGGAAGTAATGAAAAACTGTTTTTT.

This clonotype has more than one count but fewer than ten. V and J are TRBV12-3 or TRBV12-4 and TRBJ2-2; perhaps TRBD1 as D (5 bases). This CDR3 spans 15 amino acids. V lost 7 bases and J 5 bases, leaving 17 bases between the germline ends. The CDR3 is CASTPSGRGTGELFF. The CDR3 DNA sequence: TGTGCCAGCACACCCTCAGGAAGGGGAACCGGGGAGCTGTTTTTT.

V gene TRBV30 combines with J gene TRBJ2-1; weak D call: TRBD2 (6 bases). Looked up from germline, CDR1 is GTSNPN and CDR2 is SVGIG (reference sequence). Trimming cost V 5 bases and J 2 bases, with 16 bases left between them. This CDR3 has 15 residues. The CDR3 DNA is TGTGCCTGGGATTTCGGATGGGAGGCCTACAATGAGCAGTTCTTC. It codes for CAWDFGWEAYNEQFF.

This clonotype occurred many times. The V call is TRBV28, the J call TRBJ2-1, with 7 bases identical to TRBD2. Trimming at V came to 7 bases and at J to 12 bases, leaving 12 bases not matched to a gene. The CDR3 has 13 residues. Per the germline V gene, CDR1 is MDHEN and CDR2 is SYDVKM. The CDR3 DNA reads TGTGCCAGCAAAGTAGGCGGGAGAGGTGGGCAGTTCTTC. As protein: CASKVGGRGGQFF.

This chain joins TRBV7-8 and TRBJ1-5; perhaps TRBD1 as D (5 bases). The CDR3 spans 14 residues. V was trimmed by 0 bases and J by 10 bases, leaving 13 bases between them. Germline values: CDR1 SGHVS, CDR2 FQNEAQ. CDR3 sequence reads: CASSLAQRGGPQHF. The CDR3 region has the DNA TGTGCCAGCAGCTTAGCTCAGCGGGGGGGACCCCAGCATTTT. The full variable domain, completed using reference TRBV7-8 and TRBJ1-5, is GAGVSQSPRYKVAKRGQDVALRCDPISGHVSLFWYQQALGQGPEFLTYFQNEAQLDKSGLPSDRFFAERPEGSVSTLKIQRTQQEDSAVYLCASSLAQRGGPQHFGDGTRLSIL.

Notes on this clonotype: A much larger clone differs by one base, so this may be a read error. The chain carries TRBV7-2 and TRBJ2-7; D may be TRBD1 (5 bases). The germline gives CDR1 SGHTA, CDR2 FQGNSA. This CDR3 is 13 amino acids long. This CDR3 reads CASSLVGAYGQYF. For the CDR3, the DNA is TGTGCCAGCAGCTTAGTTGGGGCCTACGGGCAGTACTTC.

The rearrangement joins TRBV12-5 to TRBJ2-1; 9 nucleotides agree with TRBD2. The CDR3 is made up of 14 amino acids. Germline CDR1 is LGHNT and CDR2 is FRNRAP. Losses at the gene ends were 2 bases for V and 14 bases for J; bases not matched to a gene: 10. This CDR3 reads CASGLSSLGTSKFF. CDR3 in DNA: TGTGCTAGTGGTTTGTCAAGCCTGGGGACTAGCAAGTTCTTC.

This chain connects TRBV19 to TRBJ2-7; 10 bases map to TRBD2. The CDR3 has 16 amino acids. The V gene end was trimmed by 1 base and the J gene end by 3 bases; junction bases not matched to a gene: 6. CDR1 and CDR2 (germline): LNHDA, SQIVND (reference sequence). CDR3 protein: CASSIVSGRPLYEQYF. The DNA of the CDR3 is TGTGCCAGTAGTATAGTTAGCGGGAGGCCTCTCTACGAGCAGTACTTC.